These T cell receptor beta chains were read from a single sample in a study of cytomegalovirus exposure and HLA in healthy donors. The assay was immunoSEQ multiplex PCR, and TCRdb's table has in-frame clones only and misses some. This repertoire shows 50,000 or so clones, 94% found once; its top ten account for about 7.8%. Sequencing was performed on PBMCs. Receptors originate from a woman between 18 and 30 years old in good health and CMV-seropositive. The conserved cysteine and the conserved F or W are not part of the CDR3 here. Fields, in order: V gene, clone size, CDR3 protein. Clone size is not always given. Where it is, it says once, few, many or a class for expanded clones.

>TRBV19|NA
ASSKIAGVGYEQY
>TRBV25-1|NA
ASATTGSGYT
>TRBV6-1|NA
ASRNGDTLPYEQY
>TRBV28|NA
ASRGQGYDEQY
>TRBV9|NA
ASSVEGDSTGELF
>TRBV15|once
ATSRRDGRNQPQH
>TRBV7-2|NA
ASSLASTSYEQY
>TRBV9|NA
ASSPLAGLQETQY
>TRBV6-5|NA
ASGFRDYGYT
>TRBV7-9|NA
ASSSDSPWGNIQY
>TRBV27|NA
ASSFVRAEGPLH
>TRBV7-9|NA
ASSLGQGANVLT
>TRBV9|once
ASSDTGTSANTGELF
>TRBV28|NA
ASKGGEKLF
>TRBV2|NA
ASSLLWTGGITEAF
>TRBV11-2|NA
ASSPDRGPGNTIY
>TRBV28|NA
ASKGTSGRAFQHVDTQY
>TRBV4-3|NA
ASSQGGEGYT
>TRBV30|NA
AWSHIRDRVSGNTIY
>TRBV11-2|NA
ASSLGDRSTYEQY
>TRBV29-1|once
SVEGGRELTKNIQY
>TRBV6-4|NA
ASSDGSGGSDEQF
>TRBV5-1|few
ASSPSGQGANTEAF
>TRBV5-1|NA
ASSSAGRSYEQY
>TRBV9|once
ASSENVLAGGQY
>TRBV5-1|NA
ASSLSPRTDYEQY
>TRBV19|NA
ASSSRDRAYEQY
>TRBV4-1|NA
ASSQDHAGGTFGNTEAF
>TRBV7-2|NA
ASSLVAGVLHYNEQF
>TRBV7-9|NA
ASSSRDRGRIDYGYT
>TRBV2|NA
ASGRLVGAGGEQY
>TRBV18|NA
ASSPLAGGGTDTQY
>TRBV5-6|NA
ASNVRLVGDTTPYEQY
>TRBV5-6|once
ASSLDEGLAGEEQY
>TRBV6-4|few
ASSLAGGEGQETQY
>TRBV27|NA
ASSPNGQGYGYT
>TRBV12-2|NA
ASRLGHSNQRLARYNEQF
>TRBV6-1|once
ASSEASGPRSGANVLT
>TRBV7-8|NA
ASSLAGGSNEQF
>TRBV19|NA
ASSLGGADTQY
>TRBV29-1|NA
SVFFSQETQY
>TRBV5-6|NA
ASSTTLGGELF
>TRBV2|NA
ASSRDRALGEQF
>TRBV29-1|NA
SVSDSLFDEQF
>TRBV7-9|NA
ASSLSREDTQY
>TRBV7-2|NA
ASSLFVYEQY
>TRBV28|once
ASSDPRTGNYGYT
>TRBV28|NA
ASSLWGLADYNEQF
>TRBV10-2|NA
ASSPTGGAGAYEQY
>TRBV7-2|NA
ASSLAVLTGTGNTIY
>TRBV30|NA
AWSLRTGYEQY